This TCR beta chain comes out of a study of blood T cell repertoires in COVID-19. The wider study: Material from acute and convalescent COVID-19 was sourced from the United States, Italy and Spain. PBMCs, B-cell-depleted T cells, or T cells were the source of the cDNA or gDNA that made up the material.

Original processing notes: Quantification of nucleated cells was approximated via reference gene primer amplification. Method: immunoSEQ multiplex PCR; TCRdb's copy keeps in-frame clones and lacks some. V, J and clone size derive from that table, while D and trimming were established from the DNA sequence. The sample shows approximately 230,000 clones, around 88% of them seen only once. The trim removed 5 bases at V and 6 bases at J, leaving 7 bases unmatched. The CDR3 is 13 residues long. Germline assignment: CDR1 ENHRY and CDR2 SYGVKD. Sequenced sample: peripheral blood. The sequence was collected from a man at least 80 years old with acute or convalescent COVID-19. The chain couples TRBV10-3 to TRBJ2-7, with 7 bases lining up with TRBD2. The CDR3, as DNA: TGTGCCATCAGTACCGGGACTACCGGCGAGCAGTACTTC. It yields the protein CAISTGTTGEQYF.